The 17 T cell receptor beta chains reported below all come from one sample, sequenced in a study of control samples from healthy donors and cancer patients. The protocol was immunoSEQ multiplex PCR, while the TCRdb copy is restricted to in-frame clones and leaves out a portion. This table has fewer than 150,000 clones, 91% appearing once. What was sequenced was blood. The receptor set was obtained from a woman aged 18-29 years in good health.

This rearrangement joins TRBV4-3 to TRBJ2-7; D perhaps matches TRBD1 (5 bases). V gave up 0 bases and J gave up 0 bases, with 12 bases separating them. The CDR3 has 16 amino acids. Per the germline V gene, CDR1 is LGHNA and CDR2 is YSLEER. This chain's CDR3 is CASSQDRVQDSYEQYF. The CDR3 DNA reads TGCGCCAGCAGCCAAGATAGGGTACAGGACTCCTACGAGCAGTACTTC.

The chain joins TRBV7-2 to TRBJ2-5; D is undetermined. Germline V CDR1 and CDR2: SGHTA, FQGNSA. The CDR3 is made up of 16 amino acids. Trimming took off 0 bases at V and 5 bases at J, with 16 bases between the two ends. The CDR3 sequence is CASSLAYTVGRETQYF. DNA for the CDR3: TGTGCCAGCAGCTTAGCATATACAGTGGGTCGGGAGACCCAGTACTTC.

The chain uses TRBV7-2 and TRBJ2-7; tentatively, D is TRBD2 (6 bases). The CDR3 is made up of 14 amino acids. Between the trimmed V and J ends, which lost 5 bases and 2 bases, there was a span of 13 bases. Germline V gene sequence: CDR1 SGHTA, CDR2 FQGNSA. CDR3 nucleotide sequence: TGTGCCAGCAGCAACCGGGACTGGCCCTACGAGCAGTACTTC. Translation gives CASSNRDWPYEQYF. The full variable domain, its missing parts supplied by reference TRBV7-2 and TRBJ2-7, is GAGVSQSPSNKVTEKGKDVELRCDPISGHTALYWYRQSLGQGLEFLIYFQGNSAPDKSGLPSDRFSAERTGGSVSTLTIQRTQQEDSAVYLCASSNRDWPYEQYFGPGTRLTVT.

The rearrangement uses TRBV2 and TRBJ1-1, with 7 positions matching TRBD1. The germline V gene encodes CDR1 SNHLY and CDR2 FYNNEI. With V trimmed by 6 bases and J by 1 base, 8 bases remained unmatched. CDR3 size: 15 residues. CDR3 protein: CASRLDRAQNTEAFF. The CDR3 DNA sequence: TGTGCCAGCAGGCTAGACAGGGCACAGAACACTGAAGCTTTCTTT.

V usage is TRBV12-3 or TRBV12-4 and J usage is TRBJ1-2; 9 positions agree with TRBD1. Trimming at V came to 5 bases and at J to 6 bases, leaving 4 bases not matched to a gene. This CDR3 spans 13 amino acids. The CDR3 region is CASSGTGLNGYTF. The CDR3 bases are TGTGCCAGCAGTGGGACAGGGCTGAATGGCTACACCTTC.

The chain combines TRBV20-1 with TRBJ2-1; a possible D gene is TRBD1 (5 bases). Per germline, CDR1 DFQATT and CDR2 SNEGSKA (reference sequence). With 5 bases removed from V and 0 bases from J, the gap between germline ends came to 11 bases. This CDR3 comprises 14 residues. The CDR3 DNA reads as TGCAGTGCTCGTGGGGCGGTCTCCTACAATGAGCAGTTCTTC. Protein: CSARGAVSYNEQFF.

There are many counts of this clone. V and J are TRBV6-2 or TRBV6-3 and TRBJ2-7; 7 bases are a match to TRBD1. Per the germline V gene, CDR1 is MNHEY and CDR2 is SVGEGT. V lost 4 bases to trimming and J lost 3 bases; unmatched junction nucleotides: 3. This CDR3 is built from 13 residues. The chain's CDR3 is CASSFSGGYEQYF. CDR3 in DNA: TGTGCCAGCAGTTTCTCAGGGGGCTACGAGCAGTACTTC.

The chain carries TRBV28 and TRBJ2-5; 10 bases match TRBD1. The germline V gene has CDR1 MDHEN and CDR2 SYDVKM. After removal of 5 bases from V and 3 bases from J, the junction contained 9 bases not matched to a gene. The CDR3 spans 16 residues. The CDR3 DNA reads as TGTGCCAGCAGTCTAATACGGACAGGGGGGGAAGAGACCCAGTACTTC. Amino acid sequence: CASSLIRTGGEETQYF.

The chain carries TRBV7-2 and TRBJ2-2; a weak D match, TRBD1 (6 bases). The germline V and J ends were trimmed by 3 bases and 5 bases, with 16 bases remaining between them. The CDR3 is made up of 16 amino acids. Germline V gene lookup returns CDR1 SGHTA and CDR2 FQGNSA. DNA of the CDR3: TGTGCCAGCAGCTTCGAATTGCTACAGGGAACCGGGGAGCTGTTTTTT. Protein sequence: CASSFELLQGTGELFF.

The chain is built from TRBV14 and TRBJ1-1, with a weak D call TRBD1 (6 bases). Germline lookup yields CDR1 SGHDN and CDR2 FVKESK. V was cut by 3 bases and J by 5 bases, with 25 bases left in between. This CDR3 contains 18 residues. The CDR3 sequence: CASSHSLRGDRPRTEAFF. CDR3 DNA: TGTGCCAGCAGCCATTCCCTCAGGGGAGACAGGCCAAGGACTGAAGCTTTCTTT.

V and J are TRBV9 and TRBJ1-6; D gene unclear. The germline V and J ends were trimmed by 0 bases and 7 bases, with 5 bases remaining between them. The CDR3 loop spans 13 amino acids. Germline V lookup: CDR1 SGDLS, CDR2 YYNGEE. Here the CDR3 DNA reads TGTGCCAGCAGCGTAGCTTGGAATTCACCCCTCCACTTT. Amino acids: CASSVAWNSPLHF.

This CDR3 reads CASSLAGGVGTEAFF. The CDR3 nucleotides are TGTGCCAGCAGCTTAGCTGGAGGGGTGGGCACTGAAGCTTTCTTT. The chain employs TRBV7-8 and TRBJ1-1; D might be TRBD1 (5 bases). This CDR3 comprises 15 residues. Germline values: CDR1 SGHVS, CDR2 FQNEAQ. The germline V and J ends were trimmed by 0 bases and 4 bases, with 12 bases remaining between them.

CDR3 amino acids: CASSFTGENSNQPQHF. The CDR3, as DNA: TGTGCCAGCAGTTTTACAGGGGAGAATAGCAATCAGCCCCAGCATTTT. The gene calls are TRBV6-2 or TRBV6-3 and TRBJ1-5, with 7 bases that match TRBD1. Germline V CDR1 and CDR2: MNHEY, SVGEGT. J was trimmed by 0 bases and V by 4 bases; bases with no gene match: 6. This CDR3 region has 16 residues.

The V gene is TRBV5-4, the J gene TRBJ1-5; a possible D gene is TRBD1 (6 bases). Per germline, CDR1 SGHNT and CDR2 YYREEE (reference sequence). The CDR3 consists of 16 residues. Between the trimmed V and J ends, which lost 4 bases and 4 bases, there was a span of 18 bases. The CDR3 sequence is CASSRDKHLRNQPQHF. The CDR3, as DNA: TGTGCCAGCAGCCGGGACAAACATCTCCGGAATCAGCCCCAGCATTTT.

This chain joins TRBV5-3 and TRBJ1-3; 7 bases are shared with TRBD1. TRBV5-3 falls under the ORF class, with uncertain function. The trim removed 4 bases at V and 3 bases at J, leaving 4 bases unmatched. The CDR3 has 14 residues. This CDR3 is CARSLRDSGNTIYF. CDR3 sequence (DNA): TGTGCCAGAAGCCTTAGGGACAGTGGAAACACCATATATTTT.

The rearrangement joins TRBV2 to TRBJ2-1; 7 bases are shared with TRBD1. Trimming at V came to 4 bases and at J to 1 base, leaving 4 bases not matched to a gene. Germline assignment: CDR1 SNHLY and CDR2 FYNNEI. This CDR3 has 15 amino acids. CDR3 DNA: TGTGCCAGCAGTGTATTCAGGGGGTCCTACAATGAGCAGTTCTTC. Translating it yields CASSVFRGSYNEQFF.

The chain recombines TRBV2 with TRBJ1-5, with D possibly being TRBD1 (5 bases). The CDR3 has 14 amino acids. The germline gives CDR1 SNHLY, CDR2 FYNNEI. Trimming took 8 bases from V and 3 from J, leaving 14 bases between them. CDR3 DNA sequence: TGTGCCAGCGGGAGGAGGGGAAACAATCAGCCCCAGCATTTT. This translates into CASGRRGNNQPQHF.